These T cell receptor beta chains were read from a single sample in a study of T cell repertoires in cytomegalovirus infection. Their specific antigens are unknown. TCRdb re-analysed the reads in MiXCR, keeping a single row per CDR3 protein. The repertoire has some 800,000 distinct CDR3 sequences, about 30% of them found once; the top ten carry around 12%. Sequenced here: cultured CD8+ T cells from PBMCs, sampled from culture after CMV antigen stimulation. The receptors were gathered from a human donor in good health (CMV status not recorded). Some clones in this sample may be carry-over from other donors' samples. Both conserved end residues are part of each CDR3. The order of the fields is D gene, V gene, clone size, J gene, CDR3 protein, CDR3 DNA. A D gene is named only where the DNA matches it firmly. Only some rows state a clone size, as once, few, many or a class for expanded clones.

>NA|TRBV12-3/TRBV12-4|few|TRBJ1-1
CASSPGRLEPFF
TGTGCCAGCAGTCCGGGACGCCTGGAACCTTTCTTT
>TRBD1|TRBV7-8|many|TRBJ1-5
CASSYEDRGPNQPQHF
TGTGCCAGCAGCTACGAGGACAGGGGCCCTAATCAGCCCCAGCATTTT
>TRBD1|TRBV27|NA|TRBJ1-1
CASSATTGDAEAFF
TGTGCCAGCAGTGCCACGACAGGGGATGCTGAAGCTTTCTTT
>TRBD1|TRBV6-6|NA|TRBJ1-2
CASSPRGQGGNGYTF
TGTGCCAGCAGTCCCAGGGGACAGGGTGGGAATGGCTACACCTTC
>NA|TRBV10-1|few|TRBJ2-5
CASSDRKQGEYF
TGCGCCAGCAGTGACCGGAAGCAGGGAGAATACTTC
>NA|TRBV6-8|NA|TRBJ2-1
CASSPWTYGSYNEQFF
TGTGCCAGCAGTCCCTGGACCTACGGCTCCTACAATGAGCAGTTCTTC
>NA|TRBV7-9|NA|TRBJ2-5
CASSFDRIQETQYF
TGTGCCAGCAGCTTCGACAGAATCCAAGAGACCCAGTACTTC
>NA|TRBV27|NA|TRBJ1-5
CASSPDQGITQPQHF
TGTGCCAGCAGTCCCGATCAGGGGATCACTCAGCCCCAGCATTTT
>NA|TRBV2|NA|TRBJ1-5
CASSPTLTNQPQHF
TGTGCCAGCAGTCCCACCCTAACAAATCAGCCCCAGCATTTT
>NA|TRBV6-9|few|TRBJ2-7
CASSYRCSYEQYF
TGTGCCAGCAGTTATAGGTGTTCCTACGAGCAGTACTTC
>TRBD2|TRBV29-1|NA|TRBJ2-5
CSVVGTSGGVETQYF
TGCAGCGTCGTCGGGACTAGCGGGGGGGTGGAGACCCAGTACTTC
>TRBD2|TRBV12-3/TRBV12-4|few|TRBJ2-1
CASSLLSGGLSYNEQFF
TGTGCCAGCAGTCTACTTAGCGGGGGGCTCTCCTACAATGAGCAGTTCTTC
>NA|TRBV6-1|few|TRBJ1-1
CASSEMDSGVGLNTEAFF
TGTGCCAGCAGTGAAATGGATTCTGGGGTAGGACTGAACACTGAAGCTTTCTTT
>NA|TRBV14|NA|TRBJ1-2
CASSLTGHGYTF
TGTGCCAGCAGCCTGACAGGCCATGGCTACACCTTC
>NA|TRBV5-4|NA|TRBJ1-2
CASTPGLIYGYTF
TGTGCCAGCACACCGGGACTGATCTATGGCTACACCTTC
>TRBD2|TRBV2|NA|TRBJ2-7
CASGLAGGREQYF
TGTGCCAGCGGACTAGCGGGGGGGCGCGAGCAGTACTTC
>NA|TRBV6-1|few|TRBJ2-7
CASSEGGFQGYEQYF
TGTGCCAGCAGTGAAGGGGGCTTCCAGGGCTACGAGCAGTACTTC
>NA|TRBV2|many|TRBJ2-5
CACRGGIETQYF
TGTGCCTGCCGTGGAGGGATAGAGACCCAGTACTTC
>TRBD1|TRBV29-1|few|TRBJ1-3
CSVKYDRGFGNTIYF
TGCAGCGTCAAATACGACAGGGGGTTTGGAAACACCATATATTTT
>NA|TRBV19|NA|TRBJ1-1
CASNFLEGYTEAFF
TGTGCCAGTAATTTCTTGGAGGGATACACTGAAGCTTTCTTT
>NA|TRBV7-2|many|TRBJ2-5
CASSLTQGRGQETQYF
TGTGCCAGCAGCTTAACCCAAGGCAGGGGCCAAGAGACCCAGTACTTC
>NA|TRBV7-9|few|TRBJ2-2
CASSPGSANTGELFF
TGTGCCAGCAGCCCAGGGTCAGCGAACACCGGGGAGCTGTTTTTT
>TRBD1|TRBV7-9|few|TRBJ2-7
CASDEPGQPYEQYF
TGTGCCAGTGACGAGCCGGGACAGCCCTACGAGCAGTACTTC
>NA|TRBV19|NA|TRBJ1-2
CASSIDEYSFYGYTF
TGTGCCAGTAGTATAGATGAGTACAGCTTCTATGGCTACACCTTC
>NA|TRBV5-8|few|TRBJ2-1
CASRKGLARNEQFF
TGTGCCAGCAGGAAGGGACTCGCTAGGAATGAGCAGTTCTTC
>TRBD1|TRBV5-4|NA|TRBJ1-2
CASSLMGQGAINYGYTF
TGTGCCAGCAGCTTGATGGGACAGGGGGCGATAAACTATGGCTACACCTTC
>TRBD2|TRBV19|NA|TRBJ2-1
CASSPGLVYEQFF
TGTGCCAGTAGTCCGGGACTAGTTTATGAGCAGTTCTTC
>NA|TRBV6-5|many|TRBJ1-1
CASSSGGVTEAFF
TGTGCCAGCTCCTCCGGGGGGGTTACTGAAGCTTTCTTT
>TRBD2|TRBV4-1|NA|TRBJ2-7
CASSQEKLAVYEQYF
TGCGCCAGCAGCCAAGAAAAACTAGCGGTTTACGAGCAGTACTTC
>NA|TRBV5-4|NA|TRBJ1-1
CASSLWDGGGDAFF
TGTGCCAGCAGCTTGTGGGACGGAGGAGGGGACGCTTTCTTT
>TRBD1|TRBV11-1|many|TRBJ2-7
CASSLSSPTGDEQYF
TGTGCCAGCAGCTTATCTTCTCCGACAGGGGACGAGCAGTACTTC
>NA|TRBV7-9|few|TRBJ1-2
CASTSAQGYTF
TGTGCCAGCACCTCCGCCCAGGGCTACACCTTC
>NA|TRBV7-7|NA|TRBJ2-2
CASSPDWNTGELFF
TGTGCTAGCAGCCCCGATTGGAACACCGGGGAGCTGTTTTTT
>NA|TRBV27|NA|TRBJ2-3
CANSLRPSTDTQYF
TGTGCCAACAGTCTCCGTCCAAGCACAGATACGCAGTATTTT
>NA|TRBV10-3|few|TRBJ2-2
CAISDMEGSGTGELFF
TGTGCCATCAGTGATATGGAAGGAAGTGGCACCGGGGAGCTGTTTTTT
>NA|TRBV6-2/TRBV6-3|few|TRBJ1-2
CASSYPYGVGGYTF
TGTGCCAGCAGTTACCCCTATGGCGTCGGGGGCTACACCTTC
>NA|TRBV7-9|NA|TRBJ1-6
CASSQYNSPLHF
TGTGCCAGCAGCCAGTATAATTCACCCCTCCACTTT
>NA|TRBV4-1|few|TRBJ2-1
CASSQDGGVEQFF
TGCGCCAGCAGCCAAGATGGGGGCGTTGAGCAGTTCTTC
>NA|TRBV27|NA|TRBJ1-1
CASSDPGHTEAFF
TGTGCCAGCAGCGATCCAGGGCACACTGAAGCTTTCTTT
>NA|TRBV6-5|NA|TRBJ1-2
CASSYSNLNGYTF
TGTGCCAGCAGTTACTCGAATCTGAATGGCTACACCTTC
>NA|TRBV28|few|TRBJ1-5
CASKLLWSRVGDSNQPQHF
TGTGCCAGCAAACTTCTTTGGAGCAGGGTGGGGGATAGCAATCAGCCCCAGCATTTT
>NA|TRBV9|NA|TRBJ2-3
CASSADGGGRYTDTQYF
TGTGCCAGCAGCGCCGATGGCGGGGGCCGGTACACAGATACGCAGTATTTT
>NA|TRBV14|NA|TRBJ2-3
CASSQEQPKDTQYF
TGTGCCAGCAGCCAAGAACAGCCGAAAGATACGCAGTATTTT
>NA|TRBV20-1|few|TRBJ1-1
CSASDSGMLNTEAFF
TGCAGTGCTAGTGACTCAGGGATGTTGAACACTGAAGCTTTCTTT
>NA|TRBV7-9|NA|TRBJ2-5
CASSTPGHIQETQYF
TGTGCCAGCAGCACTCCAGGACATATCCAAGAGACCCAGTACTTC
>NA|TRBV27|NA|TRBJ1-2
CASSLSKGLRDYGYTF
TGTGCCAGCAGTTTATCGAAAGGGCTGAGGGACTATGGCTACACCTTC
>TRBD2|TRBV28|NA|TRBJ2-5
CANSFPTSGGPGWKTQYF
TGTGCCAACAGTTTCCCGACTAGCGGGGGACCCGGTTGGAAGACCCAGTACTTC
>NA|TRBV7-6|many|TRBJ1-1
CASSLAGEGSTEAFF
TGTGCCAGCAGCTTAGCGGGGGAGGGAAGCACTGAAGCTTTCTTT
>NA|TRBV7-2|NA|TRBJ1-1
CASSSSTGRRTEAFF
TGTGCCAGCAGTTCTTCTACAGGGAGACGGACTGAAGCTTTCTTT
>NA|TRBV7-9|NA|TRBJ2-1
CASSLKKRGSNEQFF
TGTGCCAGCAGCTTAAAAAAGCGAGGGTCCAATGAGCAGTTCTTC
>NA|TRBV5-5|NA|TRBJ2-1
CASSLSWGPDNEQFF
TGTGCCAGCAGCTTGAGTTGGGGGCCCGACAATGAGCAGTTCTTC
>TRBD1|TRBV7-8|NA|TRBJ1-1
CASSLGGQGARTETFF
TGTGCCAGCAGCTTGGGAGGACAGGGGGCGCGGACTGAAACTTTCTTT
>TRBD1|TRBV7-9|many|TRBJ2-5
CASSSTGGRGQETQYF
TGTGCCAGCAGCTCCACAGGGGGCCGAGGCCAAGAGACCCAGTACTTC